Listed below are T cell receptor beta chains from one sample, sequenced in a study of T-cell memory formation after mild COVID-19. TCRdb reprocessed the 5' RACE reads via MiXCR and lists one record per CDR3 protein. The sample lists approximately 400,000 distinct CDR3 sequences; about 24% were seen once. Sequenced: PBMCs or a T cell subset sorted from them (not recorded which). The source of these receptors is an adult woman who had mild COVID-19 (a few samples of this study predate the infection). Cell type and time point are not known. The CDR3 runs from the conserved cysteine through the conserved F or W. Size values are once, few and many counts, or a class for expanded clones, and some rows have none.

v_gene: TRBV6-6
j_gene: TRBJ2-7
abundance: few
CDR3aa: CASSYSEAYEQYF

v_gene: TRBV11-1
j_gene: TRBJ1-2
abundance: -
CDR3aa: CASSLGQIYGYTF

v_gene: TRBV5-5
j_gene: TRBJ2-7
abundance: -
CDR3aa: CASSVSGTGDYEQYF

v_gene: TRBV15
j_gene: TRBJ2-3
abundance: -
CDR3aa: CATSQRVTDTQYF

v_gene: TRBV30
j_gene: TRBJ2-3
abundance: -
CDR3aa: CAWSVGTEMADTQYF

v_gene: TRBV4-1
j_gene: TRBJ2-2
abundance: -
CDR3aa: CASRQLAPDTGELFF

v_gene: TRBV20-1
j_gene: TRBJ2-7
abundance: -
CDR3aa: CSARGRLNYEQYF

v_gene: TRBV5-1
j_gene: TRBJ2-3
abundance: -
CDR3aa: CASSLEGLKADTQYF

v_gene: TRBV28
j_gene: TRBJ1-6
abundance: -
CDR3aa: CASSFNKIRSPLHF

v_gene: TRBV29-1
j_gene: TRBJ2-5
abundance: -
CDR3aa: CSVVIAGPETQYF

v_gene: TRBV6-6
j_gene: TRBJ2-1
abundance: -
CDR3aa: CASSYFYNEQFF

v_gene: TRBV18
j_gene: TRBJ2-1
abundance: -
CDR3aa: CASSPPSSGSPVVPNEQFF

v_gene: TRBV12-3/TRBV12-4
j_gene: TRBJ1-1
abundance: once
CDR3aa: CASSLEPAMNTEAFF

v_gene: TRBV7-6
j_gene: TRBJ1-2
abundance: -
CDR3aa: CASSFIGGSDNYGYTF

v_gene: TRBV7-6
j_gene: TRBJ1-6
abundance: few
CDR3aa: CASSGRGSPLHF

v_gene: TRBV20-1
j_gene: TRBJ2-7
abundance: few
CDR3aa: CSAPLAVVGDYEQYF

v_gene: TRBV20-1
j_gene: TRBJ1-6
abundance: -
CDR3aa: CSAKTGGNVGSPLHF

v_gene: TRBV18
j_gene: TRBJ1-2
abundance: -
CDR3aa: CASSPRDGGGYTF

v_gene: TRBV6-1
j_gene: TRBJ1-2
abundance: -
CDR3aa: CASIPQGTYYGYTF

v_gene: TRBV7-2
j_gene: TRBJ2-3
abundance: -
CDR3aa: CASSGGVVPDTQYF

v_gene: TRBV3-1
j_gene: TRBJ2-1
abundance: -
CDR3aa: CASNPSGAAYNEQFF

v_gene: TRBV12-3/TRBV12-4
j_gene: TRBJ2-7
abundance: -
CDR3aa: CASSLYRHSYEQYF

v_gene: TRBV12-3/TRBV12-4
j_gene: TRBJ2-7
abundance: -
CDR3aa: CASSGILAGSYEQYF

v_gene: TRBV5-1
j_gene: TRBJ2-4
abundance: -
CDR3aa: CASSLTPGQGVNIQYF

v_gene: TRBV5-5
j_gene: TRBJ2-2
abundance: -
CDR3aa: CASSWTGTRELFF

v_gene: TRBV30
j_gene: TRBJ2-7
abundance: many
CDR3aa: CAWSAQQYGEQYF

v_gene: TRBV4-3
j_gene: TRBJ2-1
abundance: -
CDR3aa: CASSQVYGLAGYNEQFF

v_gene: TRBV14
j_gene: TRBJ2-7
abundance: few
CDR3aa: CASSQLQGEQYF

v_gene: TRBV19
j_gene: TRBJ2-1
abundance: once
CDR3aa: CASSIQAVYNEQFF

v_gene: TRBV5-5
j_gene: TRBJ2-3
abundance: -
CDR3aa: CASSFRAGGTDTQYF

v_gene: TRBV20-1
j_gene: TRBJ2-3
abundance: few
CDR3aa: CSRGVTTDTQYF

v_gene: TRBV5-5
j_gene: TRBJ1-5
abundance: once
CDR3aa: CASSQQVSSNQPQHF

v_gene: TRBV24-1
j_gene: TRBJ2-5
abundance: -
CDR3aa: CATSDPGQGEETQYF

v_gene: TRBV6-2/TRBV6-3
j_gene: TRBJ1-5
abundance: -
CDR3aa: CASSIGWSNQPQHF

v_gene: TRBV30
j_gene: TRBJ2-3
abundance: -
CDR3aa: CAWSSTGTDTQYF

v_gene: TRBV18
j_gene: TRBJ2-1
abundance: few
CDR3aa: CASSPPGGRLTLISYNEQFF

v_gene: TRBV5-8
j_gene: TRBJ1-2
abundance: -
CDR3aa: CASSLTRGRGSGYTF

v_gene: TRBV12-5
j_gene: TRBJ1-3
abundance: -
CDR3aa: CASGSNPLSRSGNTIYF

v_gene: TRBV28
j_gene: TRBJ2-5
abundance: few
CDR3aa: CASSFPWEETQYF

v_gene: TRBV30
j_gene: TRBJ1-1
abundance: -
CDR3aa: CAWSRDRVMNTEAFF

v_gene: TRBV21-1
j_gene: TRBJ2-7
abundance: few
CDR3aa: CASSKVARRLAFYEQYF

v_gene: TRBV27
j_gene: TRBJ2-7
abundance: -
CDR3aa: CASSPQMGEQYF

v_gene: TRBV11-2
j_gene: TRBJ2-7
abundance: -
CDR3aa: CASSEVGYEQYF

v_gene: TRBV3-1
j_gene: TRBJ1-1
abundance: -
CDR3aa: CASSQEDRGTEAFF

v_gene: TRBV19
j_gene: TRBJ2-1
abundance: -
CDR3aa: CASSMGLDVNNEQFF

v_gene: TRBV20-1
j_gene: TRBJ2-1
abundance: few
CDR3aa: CSAPSGSSYNEQFF

v_gene: TRBV10-3
j_gene: TRBJ2-7
abundance: few
CDR3aa: CAISESAGGPYEQYF

v_gene: TRBV24-1
j_gene: TRBJ1-1
abundance: few
CDR3aa: CATSADLMTEAFF

v_gene: TRBV7-8
j_gene: TRBJ2-1
abundance: many
CDR3aa: CASSLDGHSYNEQFF